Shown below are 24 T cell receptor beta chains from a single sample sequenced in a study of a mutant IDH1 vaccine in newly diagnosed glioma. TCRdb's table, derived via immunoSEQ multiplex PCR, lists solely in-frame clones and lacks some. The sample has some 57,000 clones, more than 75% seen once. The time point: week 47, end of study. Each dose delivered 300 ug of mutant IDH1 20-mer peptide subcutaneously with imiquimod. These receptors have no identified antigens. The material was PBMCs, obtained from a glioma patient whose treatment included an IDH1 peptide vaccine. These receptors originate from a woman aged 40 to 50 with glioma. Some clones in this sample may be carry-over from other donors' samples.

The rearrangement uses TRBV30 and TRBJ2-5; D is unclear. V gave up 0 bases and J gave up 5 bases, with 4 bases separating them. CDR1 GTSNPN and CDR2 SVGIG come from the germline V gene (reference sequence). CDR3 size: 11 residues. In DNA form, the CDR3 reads TGTGCCTGGAGTGTTAGGGAGACCCAGTACTTC. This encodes CAWSVRETQYF.

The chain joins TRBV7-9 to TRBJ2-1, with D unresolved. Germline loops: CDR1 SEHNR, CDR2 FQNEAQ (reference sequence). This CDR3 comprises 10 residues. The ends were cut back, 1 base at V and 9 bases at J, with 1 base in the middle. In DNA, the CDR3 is TGTGCCAGCAGCTTAGGTGAGCAGTTCTTC. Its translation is CASSLGEQFF.

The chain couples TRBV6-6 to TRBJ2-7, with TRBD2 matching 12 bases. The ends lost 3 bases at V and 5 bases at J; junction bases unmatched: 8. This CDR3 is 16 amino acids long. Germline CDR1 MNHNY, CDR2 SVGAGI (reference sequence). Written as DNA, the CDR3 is TGTGCCAGCAGTTATCTAGCGGGGGGGACAGGGGACGAGCAGTACTTC. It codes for CASSYLAGGTGDEQYF.

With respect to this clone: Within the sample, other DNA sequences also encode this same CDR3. The CDR3: CASSYPPYEQYF. CDR3 DNA: TGTGCCAGCAGTTACCCTCCCTACGAGCAGTACTTC. The chain carries TRBV6-5 and TRBJ2-7; the D is unclear. V lost 2 bases to trimming and J lost 2 bases, with 4 bases between them. Germline values: CDR1 MNHEY, CDR2 SVGAGI. The CDR3 has 12 residues.

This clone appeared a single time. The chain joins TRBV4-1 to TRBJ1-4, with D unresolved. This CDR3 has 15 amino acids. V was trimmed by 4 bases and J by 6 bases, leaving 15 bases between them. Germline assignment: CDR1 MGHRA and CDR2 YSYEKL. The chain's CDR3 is CASSPSGQPDEKLFF. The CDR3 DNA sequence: TGCGCCAGCAGCCCCTCCGGGCAGCCGGATGAAAAACTGTTTTTT.

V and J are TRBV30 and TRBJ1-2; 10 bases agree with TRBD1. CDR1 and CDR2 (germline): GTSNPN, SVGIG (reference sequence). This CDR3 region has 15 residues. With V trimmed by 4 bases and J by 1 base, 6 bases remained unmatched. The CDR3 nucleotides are TGTGCCTGGAATGGGGACAGGGGCCTTAACTATGGCTACACCTTC. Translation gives CAWNGDRGLNYGYTF.

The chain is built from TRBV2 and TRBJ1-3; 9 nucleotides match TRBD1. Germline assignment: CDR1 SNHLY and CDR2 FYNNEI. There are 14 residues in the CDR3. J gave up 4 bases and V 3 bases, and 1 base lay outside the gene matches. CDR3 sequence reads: CASSDGTGGNTIYF. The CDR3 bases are TGTGCCAGCAGTGACGGGACAGGGGGAAACACCATATATTTT.

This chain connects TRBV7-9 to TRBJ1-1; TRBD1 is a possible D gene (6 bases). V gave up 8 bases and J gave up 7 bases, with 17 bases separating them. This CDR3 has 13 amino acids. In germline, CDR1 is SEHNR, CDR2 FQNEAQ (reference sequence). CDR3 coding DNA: TGTGCCAGCTCGGGGGGGGGCAGGGATGAAGCTTTCTTT. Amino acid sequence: CASSGGGRDEAFF.

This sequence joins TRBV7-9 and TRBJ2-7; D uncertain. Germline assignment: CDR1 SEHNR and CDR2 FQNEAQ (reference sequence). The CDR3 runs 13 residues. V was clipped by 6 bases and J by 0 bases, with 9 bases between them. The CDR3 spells CASRDGSSYEQYF. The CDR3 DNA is TGTGCCAGCAGGGACGGTAGCTCCTACGAGCAGTACTTC.

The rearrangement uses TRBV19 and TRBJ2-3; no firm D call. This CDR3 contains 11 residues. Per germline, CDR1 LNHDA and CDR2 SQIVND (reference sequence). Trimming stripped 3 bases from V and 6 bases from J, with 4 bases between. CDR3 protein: CASSIMDTQYF. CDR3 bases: TGTGCCAGTAGTATTATGGATACGCAGTATTTT. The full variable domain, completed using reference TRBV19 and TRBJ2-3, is DGGITQSPKYLFRKEGQNVTLSCEQNLNHDAMYWYRQDPGQGLRLIYYSQIVNDFQKGDIAEGYSVSREKKESFPLTVTSAQKNPTAFYLCASSIMDTQYFGPGTRLTVL.

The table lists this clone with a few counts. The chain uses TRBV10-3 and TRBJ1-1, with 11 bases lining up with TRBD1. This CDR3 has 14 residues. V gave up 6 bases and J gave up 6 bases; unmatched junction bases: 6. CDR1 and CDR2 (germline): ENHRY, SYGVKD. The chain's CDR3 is CAIRQGQGASEAFF. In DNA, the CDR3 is TGTGCCATCAGACAAGGACAGGGGGCCTCTGAAGCTTTCTTT.

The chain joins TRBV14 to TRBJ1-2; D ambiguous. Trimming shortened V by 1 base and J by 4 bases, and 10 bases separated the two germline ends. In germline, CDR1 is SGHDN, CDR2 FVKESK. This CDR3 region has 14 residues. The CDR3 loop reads CASSQVGGSYGYTF. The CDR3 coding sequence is TGTGCCAGCAGCCAAGTCGGAGGAAGCTATGGCTACACCTTC.

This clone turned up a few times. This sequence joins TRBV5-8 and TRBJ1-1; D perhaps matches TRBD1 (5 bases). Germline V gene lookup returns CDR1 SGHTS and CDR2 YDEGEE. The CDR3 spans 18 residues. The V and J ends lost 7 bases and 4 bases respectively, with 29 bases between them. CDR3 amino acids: CASGDPLDPLWSGTEAFF. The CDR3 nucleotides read TGTGCCAGCGGGGACCCCTTAGACCCTCTCTGGAGTGGCACTGAAGCTTTCTTT.

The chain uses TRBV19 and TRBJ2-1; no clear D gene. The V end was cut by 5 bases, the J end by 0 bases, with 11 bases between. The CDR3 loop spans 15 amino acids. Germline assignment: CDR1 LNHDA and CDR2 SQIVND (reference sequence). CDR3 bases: TGTGCCAGTAGTCCGAGTTCGAGCTCCTACAATGAGCAGTTCTTC. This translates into CASSPSSSSYNEQFF.

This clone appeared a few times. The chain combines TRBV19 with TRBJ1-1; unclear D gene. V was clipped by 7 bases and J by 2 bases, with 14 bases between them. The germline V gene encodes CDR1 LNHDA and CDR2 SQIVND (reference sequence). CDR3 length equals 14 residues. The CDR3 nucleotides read TGTGCCAGTAAAACAGTACCCCTCAACACTGAAGCTTTCTTT. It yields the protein CASKTVPLNTEAFF.

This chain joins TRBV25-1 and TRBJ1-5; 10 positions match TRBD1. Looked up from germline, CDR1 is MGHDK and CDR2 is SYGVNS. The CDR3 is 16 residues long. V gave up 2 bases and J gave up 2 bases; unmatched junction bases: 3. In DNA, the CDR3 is TGTGCCAGCAGTGAAAAAGGGACAGGGGGCAATCAGCCCCAGCATTTT. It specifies CASSEKGTGGNQPQHF.

Written as DNA, the CDR3 is TGTGCCAGCAGCGTTTCCAGGGGCTCTGGGGCCAACGTCCTGACTTTC. This translates into CASSVSRGSGANVLTF. V and J are TRBV9 and TRBJ2-6, with a tentative D call TRBD1 (6 bases). The length of the CDR3 is 16 residues. Trimming stripped 2 bases from V and 0 bases from J, with 9 bases between. Germline CDR1 SGDLS, CDR2 YYNGEE.

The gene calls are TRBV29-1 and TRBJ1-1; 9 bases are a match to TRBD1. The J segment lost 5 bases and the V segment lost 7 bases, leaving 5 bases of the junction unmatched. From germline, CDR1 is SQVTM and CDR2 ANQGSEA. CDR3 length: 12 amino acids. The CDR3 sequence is CSGGTGYTEAFF. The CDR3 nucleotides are TGCAGCGGCGGGACAGGGTATACTGAAGCTTTCTTT.

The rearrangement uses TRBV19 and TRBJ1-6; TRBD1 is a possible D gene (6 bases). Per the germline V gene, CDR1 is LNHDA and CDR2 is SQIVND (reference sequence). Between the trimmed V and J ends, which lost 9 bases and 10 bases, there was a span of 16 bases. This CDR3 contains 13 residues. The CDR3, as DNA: TGTGCCAGCAGTCAGGGGACGAGGTCACCCCTCCACTTT. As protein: CASSQGTRSPLHF.

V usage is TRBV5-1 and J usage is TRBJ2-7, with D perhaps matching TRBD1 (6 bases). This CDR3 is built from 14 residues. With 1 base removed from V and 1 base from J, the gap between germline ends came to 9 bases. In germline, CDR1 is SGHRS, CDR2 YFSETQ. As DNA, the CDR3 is TGCGCCAGCAGCTTGAGAGGGGGTTCCTACGAGCAGTACTTC. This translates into CASSLRGGSYEQYF.

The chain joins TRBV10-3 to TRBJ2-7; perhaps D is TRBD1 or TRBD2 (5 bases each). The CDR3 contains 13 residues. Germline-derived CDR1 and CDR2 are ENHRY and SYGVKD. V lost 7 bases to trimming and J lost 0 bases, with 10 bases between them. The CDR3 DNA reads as TGTGCCATCAACCCCGGGGCCTCCTACGAGCAGTACTTC. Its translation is CAINPGASYEQYF.

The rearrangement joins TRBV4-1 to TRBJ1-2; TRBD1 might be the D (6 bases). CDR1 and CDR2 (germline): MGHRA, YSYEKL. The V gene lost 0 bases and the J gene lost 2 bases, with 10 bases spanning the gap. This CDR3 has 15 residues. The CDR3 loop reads CASSQDGTGNYGYTF. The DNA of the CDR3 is TGCGCCAGCAGCCAAGATGGAACAGGGAACTATGGCTACACCTTC.

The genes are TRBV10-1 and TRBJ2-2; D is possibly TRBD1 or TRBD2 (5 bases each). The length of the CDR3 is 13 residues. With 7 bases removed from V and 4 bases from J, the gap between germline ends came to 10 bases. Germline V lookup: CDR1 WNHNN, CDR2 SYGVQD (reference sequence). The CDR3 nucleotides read TGCGCCAGCAAGCCAGGGACCACCGGGGAGCTGTTTTTT. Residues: CASKPGTTGELFF.

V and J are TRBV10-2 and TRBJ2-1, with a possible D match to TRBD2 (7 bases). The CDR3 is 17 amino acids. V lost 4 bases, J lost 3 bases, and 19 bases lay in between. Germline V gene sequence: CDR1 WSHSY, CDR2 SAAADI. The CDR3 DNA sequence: TGCGCCAGCAGTGGGCTCGGACGGGGGGCCTACTACAATGAGCAGTTCTTC. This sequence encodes CASSGLGRGAYYNEQFF.